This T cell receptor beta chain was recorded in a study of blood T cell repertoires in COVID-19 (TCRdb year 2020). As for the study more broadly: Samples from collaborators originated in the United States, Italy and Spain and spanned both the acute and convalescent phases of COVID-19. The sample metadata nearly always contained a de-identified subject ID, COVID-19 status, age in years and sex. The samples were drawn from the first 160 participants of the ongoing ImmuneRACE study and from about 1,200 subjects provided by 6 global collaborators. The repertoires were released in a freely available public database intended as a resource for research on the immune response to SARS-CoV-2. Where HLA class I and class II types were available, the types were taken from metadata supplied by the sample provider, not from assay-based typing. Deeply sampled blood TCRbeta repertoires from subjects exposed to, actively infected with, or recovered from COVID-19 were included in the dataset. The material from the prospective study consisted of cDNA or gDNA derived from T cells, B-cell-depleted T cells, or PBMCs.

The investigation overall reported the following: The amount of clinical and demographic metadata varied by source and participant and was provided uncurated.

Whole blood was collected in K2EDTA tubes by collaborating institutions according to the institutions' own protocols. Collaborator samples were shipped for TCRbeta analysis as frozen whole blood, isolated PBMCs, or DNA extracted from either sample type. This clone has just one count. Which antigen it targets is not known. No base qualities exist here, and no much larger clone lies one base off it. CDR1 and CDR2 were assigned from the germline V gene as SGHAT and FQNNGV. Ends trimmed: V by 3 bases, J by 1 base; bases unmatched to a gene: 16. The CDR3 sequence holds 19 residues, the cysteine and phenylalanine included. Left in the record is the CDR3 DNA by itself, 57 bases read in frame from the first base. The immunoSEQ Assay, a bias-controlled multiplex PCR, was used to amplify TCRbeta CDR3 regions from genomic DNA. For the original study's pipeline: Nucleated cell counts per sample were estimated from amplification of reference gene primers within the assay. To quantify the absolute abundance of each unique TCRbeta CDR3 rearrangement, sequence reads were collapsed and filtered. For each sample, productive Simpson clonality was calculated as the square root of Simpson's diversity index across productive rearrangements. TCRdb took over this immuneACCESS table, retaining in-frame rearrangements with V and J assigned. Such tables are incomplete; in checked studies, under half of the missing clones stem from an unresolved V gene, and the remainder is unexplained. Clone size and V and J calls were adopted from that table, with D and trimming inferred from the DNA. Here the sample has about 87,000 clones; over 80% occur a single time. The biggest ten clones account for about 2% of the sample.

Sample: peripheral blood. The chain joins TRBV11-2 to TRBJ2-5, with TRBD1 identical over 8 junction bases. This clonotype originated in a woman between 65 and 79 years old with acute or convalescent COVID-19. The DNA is TGTGCCAGCAGCTTTTACGGGCCTGGACAGGGCCGTTTCCAAGAGACCCAGTACTTC. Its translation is CASSFYGPGQGRFQETQYF.